The clone carrying this TCR beta chain was seen repeatedly, ten times or more. Its antigen remains unknown. Unique molecular identifiers tagged the TCRbeta library. TCRdb processed the PCR reads anew with MiXCR; each CDR3 protein has one entry. The sample includes around 200,000 distinct CDR3 sequences, roughly a tenth seen only once; the top ten take roughly 27%. The record originates from a study of T-cell reconstitution after alpha-beta-depleted transplantation in children. Regarding the study as a whole: By about two months after transplant, alpha-beta T cells reportedly arose from several hundred graft clones that had expanded.

The TCR comes from a child younger than two with acute myeloid leukemia, due to receive a stem cell transplant. The sequencing used PBMCs, collected before TCRalphabeta/CD19-depleted stem cell transplant.

CDR3 loop: CASSLRQGYGYTF. CDR3 DNA sequence: TGTGCCAGCAGTTTACGCCAGGGCTATGGCTACACCTTC. The rearrangement links TRBV12-3 or TRBV12-4 to TRBJ1-2, with D perhaps matching TRBD1 (5 bases). The CDR3 runs to 13 residues. V was trimmed by 2 bases and J by 4 bases, leaving 8 bases between them.